This TCR beta chain was documented in a study of T cell repertoires in cytomegalovirus infection. One entry per CDR3 protein, called by TCRdb with MiXCR from the reads. The sample holds some 320,000 distinct CDR3 sequences, approximately 9.5% seen once. The CDR3 contains 11 residues. Per the germline V gene, CDR1 is SGHAT and CDR2 is FQNNGV. V was cut by 5 bases and J by 6 bases, with 4 bases left in between. The V gene is TRBV11-2, the J gene TRBJ1-4, with no clear D. The sequence was collected from a human donor in good health (CMV status not recorded). Some clones in this sample may be carry-over from other donors' samples. Input material: PBMCs. The CDR3 DNA is TGTGCCAGCAGCGCCCATGAAAAACTGTTTTTT. It yields the protein CASSAHEKLFF.